Presented here are 29 T cell receptor beta chains from one specimen sequenced in a study of shared clonotypes between healthy human individuals (TCRdb year 2020). Library preparation was by the immunoSEQ multiplex PCR assay. The clones in this table, taken by TCRdb from immuneACCESS, are in-frame only. Not every clone is retained; where verified, under half of the shortfall comes from an unresolved V gene, and the cause of the rest is unknown. The sample has approximately 640,000 clones on record, 80% to 95% of them singletons. The ten top clones hold 34% of the sample. Sample: memory CD8+ T cells from PBMCs. The cell subset or site label here, explained by the study, means: CD45RO+ cells pooled with CCR7-negative TemRA cells. The origin of the receptors is a man between 18 and 35 years old in good health. Some clones in this sample may be carry-over from other donors' samples.

The chain is built from TRBV5-5 and TRBJ1-1; 8 bases are a match to TRBD1. The V segment lost 5 bases and the J segment 1 base; nucleotides outside the gene matches: 19. Per the germline V gene, CDR1 is SGHKS and CDR2 is YYEKEE (reference sequence). This CDR3 has 19 amino acids. The CDR3 DNA follows: TGTGCCAGCAGACCCGCCCCTGGAGTCTCAGGGGGCTGGAACACTGAAGCTTTCTTT. Protein product: CASRPAPGVSGGWNTEAFF.

The J gene is TRBJ2-1, the V gene TRBV15, with 9 bases aligning to TRBD1. V lost 3 bases and J lost 4; bases outside the gene matches: 7. Germline values: CDR1 LNHNV, CDR2 YYDKDF (reference sequence). This CDR3 contains 16 residues. CDR3 amino acids: CATSSPGTGIYNEQFF. CDR3 nucleotides: TGTGCCACCAGCAGCCCCGGGACAGGGATTTACAATGAGCAGTTCTTC.

The count of this clone is one. The chain links TRBV7-3 to TRBJ2-1; TRBD2 agrees at 13 bases. CDR1 is SGHTA and CDR2 is FQGTGA in the germline V gene. Trimming removed 3 bases from V and 9 bases from J; junction bases left unmatched: 8. The CDR3 is 16 amino acids. The CDR3 sequence is CASSFGTSGIFGEQFF. The CDR3 DNA reads as TGTGCCAGCAGCTTCGGGACTAGCGGGATTTTTGGTGAGCAGTTCTTC.

The chain employs TRBV11-3 and TRBJ2-5; TRBD2 matches 14 bases. V shed 4 bases and J 2 bases; nucleotides not matched to a gene: 15. In germline, CDR1 is SGHNT, CDR2 YENEEA. The CDR3 length is 20 residues. In DNA, the CDR3 is TGTGCCAGCAGCTGTAGACTAGCGGGAGGGCGCATGGCGGCGCAAGAGACCCAGTACTTC. Its translation: CASSCRLAGGRMAAQETQYF.

CDR3 in amino acids: CASRQGAGDQPQHF. The CDR3 region has the DNA TGTGCCAGCCGTCAGGGGGCGGGAGATCAGCCCCAGCATTTT. The chain joins TRBV2 to TRBJ1-5; TRBD1 matches at 8 bases. The J segment lost 5 bases and the V segment lost 8 bases, leaving 8 bases of the junction unmatched. The CDR3 runs 14 residues. The germline CDR1 and CDR2 sequences are SNHLY and FYNNEI.

The chain joins TRBV19 to TRBJ2-2; TRBD1 aligns across 7 bases. V shed 7 bases, J shed 0 bases, and the junction held 2 bases outside the gene matches. Germline CDR1 is LNHDA and CDR2 is SQIVND (reference sequence). CDR3 length: 14 residues. CDR3 protein: CASIDRANTGELFF. The CDR3 DNA is TGTGCCAGTATAGACAGGGCGAACACCGGGGAGCTGTTTTTT.

The genes are TRBV5-1 and TRBJ2-2; a possible D gene is TRBD2 (6 bases). The CDR3 has 16 amino acids. With 0 bases removed from V and 0 bases from J, the gap between germline ends came to 9 bases. Looked up from germline, CDR1 is SGHRS and CDR2 is YFSETQ. The CDR3 spells CASSLVAGSNTGELFF. The CDR3 DNA is TGCGCCAGCAGCTTGGTTGCGGGGTCGAACACCGGGGAGCTGTTTTTT.

The rearrangement joins TRBV30 to TRBJ2-1; no definite D call. Germline V gene data show CDR1 as GTSNPN and CDR2 as SVGIG (reference sequence). This CDR3 comprises 12 residues. Trimming cost V 1 base and J 5 bases, with 6 bases left between them. The CDR3 region has the DNA TGTGCCTGGAGTGCGACCAACAATGAGCAGTTCTTC. This encodes CAWSATNNEQFF.

The CDR3 sequence is CASRPGGTSPLHF. In nucleotides, the CDR3 is TGTGCCAGCAGGCCTGGCGGGACTTCACCCCTCCACTTT. The chain employs TRBV6-5 and TRBJ1-6, with TRBD1 as a possible D gene (5 bases). Germline V gene lookup returns CDR1 MNHEY and CDR2 SVGAGI. This CDR3 contains 13 residues. With 6 bases removed from V and 9 bases from J, the gap between germline ends came to 12 bases.

This clone was picked up one time. Other DNA sequences in the same sample also yield this CDR3. The V and J genes are TRBV19 and TRBJ1-1, with D hard to call. With 1 base removed from V and 1 base from J, the gap between germline ends came to 4 bases. Germline CDR1 and CDR2: LNHDA and SQIVND (reference sequence). The CDR3 extends over 13 amino acids. The CDR3 reads CASSIGPNTEAFF. Here the CDR3 DNA reads TGTGCCAGTAGTATAGGACCGAACACTGAAGCTTTCTTT.

This chain links TRBV5-1 with TRBJ1-4, with 7 bases identical to TRBD1. The CDR3 runs 15 residues. The ends lost 3 bases at V and 5 bases at J; junction bases unmatched: 7. Looked up from germline, CDR1 is SGHRS and CDR2 is YFSETQ. The CDR3 region has the DNA TGCGCCAGCAGCTCCAGGGGGGGTTTGAATGAAAAACTGTTTTTT. As protein: CASSSRGGLNEKLFF.

The J gene is TRBJ2-1, the V gene TRBV7-9; 8 nucleotides align to TRBD2. Trimming at V came to 6 bases and at J to 0 bases, leaving 7 bases not matched to a gene. Germline V gene data show CDR1 as SEHNR and CDR2 as FQNEAQ (reference sequence). This CDR3 has 16 residues. The CDR3 here is CASRLTSGDSYNEQFF. Written as DNA, the CDR3 is TGTGCCAGCAGGCTCACTAGCGGCGACTCCTACAATGAGCAGTTCTTC.

The table lists this clone with a count of one. The chain couples TRBV6-5 to TRBJ1-2; 7 bases are shared with TRBD1. The CDR3 is 12 amino acids. Per germline, CDR1 MNHEY and CDR2 SVGAGI. With 8 bases clipped from V and 2 bases from J, the junction kept 2 bases outside the gene matches. CDR3 protein: CASSGQNYGYTF. The CDR3 nucleotides read TGTGCCAGCTCGGGACAGAACTATGGCTACACCTTC.

This clone was recorded a few times. The chain is built from TRBV28 and TRBJ1-3, with D uncertain. The CDR3 length is 14 residues. Trimming shortened V by 3 bases and J by 6 bases, and 12 bases separated the two germline ends. CDR1 and CDR2 from the germline V gene are MDHEN and SYDVKM. CDR3: CASSFRGVSNTIYF. In DNA, the CDR3 is TGTGCCAGCAGTTTTCGAGGTGTCTCAAACACCATATATTTT. Variable domain in full (rest from reference TRBV28 and TRBJ1-3): DVKVTQSSRYLVKRTGEKVFLECVQDMDHENMFWYRQDPGLGLRLIYFSYDVKMKEKGDIPEGYSVSREKKERFSLILESASTNQTSMYLCASSFRGVSNTIYFGEGSWLTVV.

The rearrangement joins TRBV28 to TRBJ1-5; D remains unclear. Germline CDR1 and CDR2: MDHEN and SYDVKM. The CDR3 is 18 amino acids. Trimming took off 1 base at V and 0 bases at J, with 16 bases between the two ends. This CDR3 reads CASSLSPRGVYSNQPQHF. CDR3 DNA sequence: TGTGCCAGCAGTTTATCCCCTCGGGGTGTTTATAGCAATCAGCCCCAGCATTTT.

This clone has just one count. The genes are TRBV7-2 and TRBJ2-3, with D unresolved. Between the trimmed V and J ends, which lost 1 base and 7 bases, there was a span of 15 bases. The CDR3 has 15 amino acids. Germline values: CDR1 SGHTA, CDR2 FQGNSA. The CDR3 DNA reads as TGTGCCAGCAGCTTAGTCGGCGGTGGACGAAATACGCAGTATTTT. This encodes CASSLVGGGRNTQYF.

The sample holds one count of this clone. The chain carries TRBV27 and TRBJ2-7; 8 bases fit TRBD1. The germline V gene encodes CDR1 MNHEY and CDR2 SMNVEV (reference sequence). V was pared by 4 bases and J by 2 bases, with 7 bases of the junction left unmatched. This CDR3 contains 15 residues. This CDR3 is CASSYTGTGTYEQYF. In nucleotides, the CDR3 is TGTGCCAGCAGTTACACCGGGACAGGCACCTACGAGCAGTACTTC.

The rearrangement joins TRBV29-1 to TRBJ2-5; D remains ambiguous. The CDR3 has 12 residues. V lost 5 bases to trimming and J lost 5 bases, with 12 bases between them. Germline-derived CDR1 and CDR2 are SQVTM and ANQGSEA. The CDR3 region is CSVLEGRETQYF. The CDR3 DNA reads TGCAGCGTTTTAGAAGGGCGGGAGACCCAGTACTTC.

The chain links TRBV7-9 to TRBJ2-2, with 8 bases matching TRBD1. Germline V gene lookup returns CDR1 SEHNR and CDR2 FQNEAQ (reference sequence). V lost 4 bases, J lost 5 bases, and 12 bases stayed unmatched. The CDR3 has 17 amino acids. CDR3 nucleotides: TGTGCCAGCAGCTACCTGGACAGGGAAGCGCTAACCGGGGAGCTGTTTTTT. Encoded protein: CASSYLDREALTGELFF.

The rearrangement uses TRBV14 and TRBJ1-2, with D unresolved. The V end lost 4 bases, the J end lost 8 bases, and 20 bases lay between the germline ends. There are 15 residues in the CDR3. Germline V lookup: CDR1 SGHDN, CDR2 FVKESK. The CDR3 spells CASSPRWAGWWGYTF. CDR3 DNA sequence: TGTGCCAGCAGCCCCCGATGGGCGGGTTGGTGGGGCTACACCTTC. The whole variable domain, filled in from reference TRBV14 and TRBJ1-2, reads EAGVTQFPSHSVIEKGQTVTLRCDPISGHDNLYWYRRVMGKEIKFLLHFVKESKQDESGMPNNRFLAERTGGTYSTLKVQPAELEDSGVYFCASSPRWAGWWGYTFGSGTRLTVV.

The chain employs TRBV4-1 and TRBJ2-1; 8 bases fit TRBD2. The CDR3 contains 15 residues. J lost 6 bases, V lost 0 bases, and 4 bases had no gene match. The germline V gene has CDR1 MGHRA and CDR2 YSYEKL. The CDR3 loop reads CASSQDTGGPNEQFF. CDR3 DNA sequence: TGCGCCAGCAGCCAAGATACGGGGGGGCCCAATGAGCAGTTCTTC.

This CDR3 is CASSEGTSGGTQETQYF. In nucleotides, the CDR3 is TGTGCCAGCAGTGAAGGGACTAGCGGGGGAACACAAGAGACCCAGTACTTC. The chain carries TRBV6-1 and TRBJ2-5; TRBD2 aligns across 13 bases. The CDR3 is made up of 17 amino acids. Germline loops: CDR1 MNHNS, CDR2 SASEGT. The junction had 4 bases not matched to a gene; V was cut back by 1 base and J by 2 bases.

This clone was counted a single time. J is TRBJ2-3 and V is TRBV30, with D tentatively TRBD2 (6 bases). Germline V lookup: CDR1 GTSNPN, CDR2 SVGIG (reference sequence). This CDR3 comprises 12 residues. Trimming took 1 base from V and 10 from J, leaving 12 bases between them. DNA of the CDR3: TGTGCCTGGAGTGGGGGGGAGTCCGCGCAGTATTTT. Translated: CAWSGGESAQYF.

This clone was counted many times. This sequence joins TRBV7-9 and TRBJ2-3, with 10 bases fitting TRBD2. CDR3 length: 19 residues. The junction had 16 bases not matched to a gene; V was cut back by 1 base and J by 6 bases. Germline V lookup: CDR1 SEHNR, CDR2 FQNEAQ (reference sequence). CDR3 nucleotides: TGTGCCAGCAGCTTAGACGGGGGTTACGGGACTAGCGTTGACGATACGCAGTATTTT. Protein sequence: CASSLDGGYGTSVDDTQYF. Supplemented by reference TRBV7-9 and TRBJ2-3, the full variable domain reads DTGVSQNPRHKITKRGQNVTFRCDPISEHNRLYWYRQTLGQGPEFLTYFQNEAQLEKSRLLSDRFSAERPKGSFSTLEIQRTEQGDSAMYLCASSLDGGYGTSVDDTQYFGPGTRLTVL.

The rearrangement uses TRBV19 and TRBJ2-1; D remains unclear. Germline CDR1 reads LNHDA; CDR2 reads SQIVND (reference sequence). The CDR3 extends over 14 amino acids. V gave up 7 bases and J gave up 5 bases, with 15 bases separating them. CDR3 sequence reads: CASNLRPRHNEQFF. The CDR3 coding sequence is TGTGCCAGTAACCTACGTCCCCGGCACAATGAGCAGTTCTTC.

The chain has TRBV27 and TRBJ2-7; D may be TRBD2 (6 bases). Trimming took 3 bases from V and 3 from J, leaving 15 bases between them. From germline, CDR1 is MNHEY and CDR2 SMNVEV (reference sequence). The CDR3 runs to 15 residues. CDR3 protein: CASSLRGVNFYEQYF. The DNA for the CDR3 is TGTGCCAGCAGTTTGCGCGGGGTGAACTTCTACGAGCAGTACTTC.

The rearrangement joins TRBV27 to TRBJ2-1, with D perhaps matching TRBD2 (6 bases). The CDR3 loop spans 16 amino acids. Germline loops: CDR1 MNHEY, CDR2 SMNVEV (reference sequence). The ends were cut back, 6 bases at V and 2 bases at J, with 17 bases in the middle. The CDR3: CASSRIAETPYNEQFF. CDR3 nucleotides: TGTGCCAGCAGCCGCATAGCGGAAACACCCTACAATGAGCAGTTCTTC.

The J gene is TRBJ2-2, the V gene TRBV10-3; 12 bases agree with TRBD2. CDR3 length: 18 residues. J gave up 3 bases and V 5 bases, and 10 bases lay outside the gene matches. Germline V gene lookup returns CDR1 ENHRY and CDR2 SYGVKD. CDR3 coding DNA: TGTGCCATCAGTTCAGGACTAGCGGGAAAGGGTTACACCGGGGAGCTGTTTTTT. Translating it yields CAISSGLAGKGYTGELFF.

This chain links TRBV19 with TRBJ2-7; D might be TRBD1 or TRBD2, each matching 5 bases. The CDR3 totals 14 residues. CDR1 and CDR2 from the germline V gene are LNHDA and SQIVND (reference sequence). Trimming left V 4 bases short and J 1 base short, with 11 bases between. In DNA, the CDR3 is TGTGCCAGTAGTAAGCGGACAAGATCCTACGAGCAGTACTTC. This codes for CASSKRTRSYEQYF.